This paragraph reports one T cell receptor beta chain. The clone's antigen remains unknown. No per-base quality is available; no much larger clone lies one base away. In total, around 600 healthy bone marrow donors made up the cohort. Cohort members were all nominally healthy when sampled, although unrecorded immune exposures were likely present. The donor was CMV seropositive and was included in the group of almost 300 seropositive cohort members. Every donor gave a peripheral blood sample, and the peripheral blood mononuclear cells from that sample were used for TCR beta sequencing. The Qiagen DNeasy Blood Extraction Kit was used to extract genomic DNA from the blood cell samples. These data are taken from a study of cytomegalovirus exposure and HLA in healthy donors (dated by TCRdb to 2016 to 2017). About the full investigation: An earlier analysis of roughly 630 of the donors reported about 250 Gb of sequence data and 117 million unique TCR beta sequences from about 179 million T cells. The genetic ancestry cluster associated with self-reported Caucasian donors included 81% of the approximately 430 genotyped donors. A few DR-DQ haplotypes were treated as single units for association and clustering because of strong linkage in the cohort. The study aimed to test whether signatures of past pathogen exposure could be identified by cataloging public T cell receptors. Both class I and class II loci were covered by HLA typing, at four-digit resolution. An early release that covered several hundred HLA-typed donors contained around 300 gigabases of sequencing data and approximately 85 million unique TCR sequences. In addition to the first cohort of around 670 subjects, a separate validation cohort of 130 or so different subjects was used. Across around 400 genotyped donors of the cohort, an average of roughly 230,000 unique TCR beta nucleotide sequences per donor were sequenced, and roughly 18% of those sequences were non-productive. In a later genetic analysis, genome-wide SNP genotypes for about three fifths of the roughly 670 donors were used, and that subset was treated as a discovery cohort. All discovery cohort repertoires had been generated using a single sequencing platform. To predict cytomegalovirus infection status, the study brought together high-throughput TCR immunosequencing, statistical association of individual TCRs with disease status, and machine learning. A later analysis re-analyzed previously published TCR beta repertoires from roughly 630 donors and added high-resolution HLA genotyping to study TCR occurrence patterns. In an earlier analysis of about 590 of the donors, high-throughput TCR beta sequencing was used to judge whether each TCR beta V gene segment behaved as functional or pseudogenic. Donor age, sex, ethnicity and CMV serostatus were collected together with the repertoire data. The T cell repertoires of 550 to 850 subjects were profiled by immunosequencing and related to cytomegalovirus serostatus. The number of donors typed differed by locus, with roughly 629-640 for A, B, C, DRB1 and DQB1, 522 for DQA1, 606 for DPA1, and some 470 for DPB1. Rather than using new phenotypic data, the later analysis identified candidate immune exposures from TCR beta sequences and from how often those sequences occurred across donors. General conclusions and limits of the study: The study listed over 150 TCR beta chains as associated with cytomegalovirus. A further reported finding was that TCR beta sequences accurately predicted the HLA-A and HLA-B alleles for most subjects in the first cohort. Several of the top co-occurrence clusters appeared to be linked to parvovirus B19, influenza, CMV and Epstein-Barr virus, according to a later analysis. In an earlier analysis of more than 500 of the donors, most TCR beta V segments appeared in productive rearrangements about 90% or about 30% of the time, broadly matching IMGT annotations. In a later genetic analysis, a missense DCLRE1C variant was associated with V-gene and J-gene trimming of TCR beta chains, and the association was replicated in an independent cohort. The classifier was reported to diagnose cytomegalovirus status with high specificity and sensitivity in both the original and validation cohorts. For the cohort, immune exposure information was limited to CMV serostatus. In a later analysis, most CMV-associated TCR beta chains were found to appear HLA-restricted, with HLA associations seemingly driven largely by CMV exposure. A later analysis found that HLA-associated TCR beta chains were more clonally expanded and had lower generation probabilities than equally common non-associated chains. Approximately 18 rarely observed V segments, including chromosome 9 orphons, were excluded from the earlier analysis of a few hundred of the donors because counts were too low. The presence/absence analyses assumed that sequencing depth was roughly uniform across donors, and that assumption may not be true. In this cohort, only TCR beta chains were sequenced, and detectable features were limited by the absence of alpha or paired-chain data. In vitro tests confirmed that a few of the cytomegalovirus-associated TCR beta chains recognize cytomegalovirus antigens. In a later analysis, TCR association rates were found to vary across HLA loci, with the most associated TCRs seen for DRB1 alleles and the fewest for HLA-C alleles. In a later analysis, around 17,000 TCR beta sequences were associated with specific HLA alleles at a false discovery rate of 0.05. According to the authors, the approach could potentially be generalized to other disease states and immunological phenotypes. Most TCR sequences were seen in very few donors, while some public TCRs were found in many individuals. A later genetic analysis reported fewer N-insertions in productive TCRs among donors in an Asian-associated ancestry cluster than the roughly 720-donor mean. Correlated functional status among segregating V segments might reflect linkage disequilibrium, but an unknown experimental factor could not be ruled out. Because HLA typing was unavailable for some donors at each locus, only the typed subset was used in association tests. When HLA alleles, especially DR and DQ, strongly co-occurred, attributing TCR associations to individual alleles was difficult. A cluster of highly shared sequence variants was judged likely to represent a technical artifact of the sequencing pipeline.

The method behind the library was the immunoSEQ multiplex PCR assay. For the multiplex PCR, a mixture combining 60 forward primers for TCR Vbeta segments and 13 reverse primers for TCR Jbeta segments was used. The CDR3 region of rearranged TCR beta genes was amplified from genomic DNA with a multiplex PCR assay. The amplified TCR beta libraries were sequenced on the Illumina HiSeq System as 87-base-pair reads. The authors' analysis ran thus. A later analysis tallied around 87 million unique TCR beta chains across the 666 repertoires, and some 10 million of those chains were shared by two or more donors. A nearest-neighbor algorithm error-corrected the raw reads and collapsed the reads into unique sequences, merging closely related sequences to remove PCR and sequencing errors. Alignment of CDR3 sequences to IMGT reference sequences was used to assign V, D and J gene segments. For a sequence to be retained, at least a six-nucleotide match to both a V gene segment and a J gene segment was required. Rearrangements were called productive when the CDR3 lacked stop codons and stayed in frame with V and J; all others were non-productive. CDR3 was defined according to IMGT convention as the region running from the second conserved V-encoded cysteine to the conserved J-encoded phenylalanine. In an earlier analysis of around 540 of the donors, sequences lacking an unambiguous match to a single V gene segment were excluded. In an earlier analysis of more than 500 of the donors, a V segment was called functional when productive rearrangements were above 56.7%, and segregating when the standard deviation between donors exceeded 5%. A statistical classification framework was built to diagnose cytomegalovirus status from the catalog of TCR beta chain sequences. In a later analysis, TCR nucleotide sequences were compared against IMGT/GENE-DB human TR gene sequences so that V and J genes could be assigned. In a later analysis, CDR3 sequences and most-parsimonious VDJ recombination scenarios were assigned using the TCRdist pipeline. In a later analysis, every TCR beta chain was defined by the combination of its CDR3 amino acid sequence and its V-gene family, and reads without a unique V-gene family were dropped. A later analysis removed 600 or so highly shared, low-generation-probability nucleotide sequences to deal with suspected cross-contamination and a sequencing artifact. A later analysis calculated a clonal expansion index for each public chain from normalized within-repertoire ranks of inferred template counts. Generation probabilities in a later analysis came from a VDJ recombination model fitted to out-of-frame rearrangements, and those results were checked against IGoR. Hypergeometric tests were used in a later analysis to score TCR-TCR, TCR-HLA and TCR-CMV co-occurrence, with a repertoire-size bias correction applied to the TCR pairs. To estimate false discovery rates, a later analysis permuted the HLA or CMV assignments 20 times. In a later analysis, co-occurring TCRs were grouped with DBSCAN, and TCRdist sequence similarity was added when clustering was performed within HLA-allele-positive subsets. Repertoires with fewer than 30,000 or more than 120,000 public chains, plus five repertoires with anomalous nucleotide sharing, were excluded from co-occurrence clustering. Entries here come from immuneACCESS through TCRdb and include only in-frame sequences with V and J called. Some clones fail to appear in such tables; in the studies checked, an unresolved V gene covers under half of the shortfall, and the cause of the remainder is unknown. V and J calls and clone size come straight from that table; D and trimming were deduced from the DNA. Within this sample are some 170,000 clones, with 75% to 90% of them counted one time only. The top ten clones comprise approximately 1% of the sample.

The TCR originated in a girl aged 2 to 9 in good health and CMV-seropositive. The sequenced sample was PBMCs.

The CDR3 in this case is CATSRPWTSGSYEQYF. The DNA is as follows: TGTGCCACCAGCAGACCTTGGACTAGCGGTTCCTACGAGCAGTACTTC. The rearrangement combines TRBV15 with TRBJ2-7, and TRBD2 matches 10 of the central bases. Here V drops 2 bases and J drops 1 base, and the junction holds 5 bases not matched to any gene. CDR1 LNHNV and CDR2 YYDKDF are derived from the germline V gene (reference sequence). The CDR3 starts with the cysteine, ends with the phenylalanine, and has 16 residues. Solely the CDR3 DNA is kept, with 48 bases framed from the first base.